This T cell receptor beta chain is from a study of T cells in Graves' hyperthyroidism and ophthalmopathy. Trimming left V 6 bases short and J 1 base short, with 14 bases between. Germline V gene data show CDR1 as SGHTA and CDR2 as FQGNSA. This CDR3 region has 15 residues. TCR beta CDR3 region amplification was performed from RNA transcripts. The study used the HTBI primer set for a first-round RT-PCR of the TCR CDR3. TCRdb reanalysed the multiplex PCR reads using MiXCR and keeps one entry per CDR3 protein. The table lists some 570,000 distinct CDR3 sequences, approximately 15% of them singletons, with roughly 7.1% in the top ten. Ten or more counts support this clonotype.

This sequence joins TRBV7-2 and TRBJ2-3; D not resolved. The sequence came from a woman between 18 and 30 years old with Graves' ophthalmopathy. The specimen sequenced was blood. CDR3 amino acids: CASRVDRVGTDTQYF. CDR3 DNA: TGTGCCAGCAGGGTTGATCGGGTGGGCACAGATACGCAGTATTTT.